The sequence of this T cell receptor (beta chain) was determined in a study of shared clonotypes between healthy human individuals. Per the germline V gene, CDR1 is SGHDN and CDR2 is FVKESK. The length of the CDR3 is 18 residues. The ends lost 0 bases at V and 0 bases at J; junction bases unmatched: 10. Clones were sequenced by immunoSEQ multiplex PCR, and TCRdb holds only the in-frame ones, with some missing. Of about 600,000 clones in the sample, roughly four fifths were seen once. Sequencing was performed on PBMCs. This TCR was sampled from a middle-aged woman in good health. Some clones in this sample may be carry-over from other donors' samples. V gene TRBV14 combines with J gene TRBJ2-5; 7 nucleotides align to TRBD2. CDR3 sequence (DNA): TGTGCCAGCAGCCAAGATTCCCCTAAGGCGGGAGACCAAGAGACCCAGTACTTC. It is translated as CASSQDSPKAGDQETQYF. Variable domain in full (rest from reference TRBV14 and TRBJ2-5): EAGVTQFPSHSVIEKGQTVTLRCDPISGHDNLYWYRRVMGKEIKFLLHFVKESKQDESGMPNNRFLAERTGGTYSTLKVQPAELEDSGVYFCASSQDSPKAGDQETQYFGPGTRLLVL.